One sample yielded the 22 T cell receptor beta chains listed below, sequenced in a study of chemoradiotherapy in HPV16-positive cancers. Profiled with immunoSEQ multiplex PCR; TCRdb holds only in-frame clones, not every one. Of 1,500 to 2,000 clones listed, around 80% are singletons. The sequencing here drew on tumor tissue, taken from a patient who underwent chemoradiotherapy. All receptors come from a human donor with HPV-associated anogenital cancer.

The genes are TRBV6-5 and TRBJ2-5; the D is unclear. CDR1 and CDR2 from the germline V gene are MNHEY and SVGAGI. Trimming removed 5 bases at V and 0 bases at J, with 10 bases between. The CDR3 is 14 amino acids. The CDR3 region has the DNA TGTGCCAGCAGTATTATACAGAACCAAGAGACCCAGTACTTC. It encodes CASSIIQNQETQYF.

The chain carries TRBV6-4 and TRBJ2-3, with no clear D. V was cut by 2 bases and J by 9 bases, with 12 bases left in between. The germline gives CDR1 MRHNA, CDR2 SNTAGT. CDR3 length: 13 amino acids. CDR3 DNA: TGTGCCAGCAGTGACCACCCGGACCTAACGCAGTATTTT. Translated, it gives CASSDHPDLTQYF.

The chain joins TRBV5-1 to TRBJ1-2; D is possibly TRBD1 (6 bases). The CDR3 is 14 amino acids. With 0 bases removed from V and 4 bases from J, the gap between germline ends came to 10 bases. Germline-derived CDR1 and CDR2 are SGHRS and YFSETQ. CDR3 nucleotides: TGCGCCAGCAGCTTGGAACAGGGATCCTATGGCTACACCTTC. This encodes CASSLEQGSYGYTF.

The gene calls are TRBV7-4 and TRBJ2-6, with D unclear. Deletions cut 5 bases from V and 5 bases from J, with 22 bases between. The CDR3 covers 18 residues. CDR1 is SGHVT, CDR2 SQSDAQ, per germline. CDR3 bases: TGTGCCAGCAGCCCTTCTCCCAGCTCACAAAGTCGGGCCAACGTCCTGACTTTC. Translated: CASSPSPSSQSRANVLTF.

The chain couples TRBV15 to TRBJ1-2; D is possibly TRBD1 (5 bases). The CDR3 totals 13 residues. Looked up from germline, CDR1 is LNHNV and CDR2 is YYDKDF (reference sequence). The ends were cut back, 6 bases at V and 4 bases at J, with 12 bases in the middle. The CDR3 bases are TGTGCCACCAGATCCGGGACGATCTATGGCTACACCTTC. Translation: CATRSGTIYGYTF.

This sequence joins TRBV5-4 and TRBJ1-2; 7 positions agree with TRBD1. CDR1 SGHNT and CDR2 YYREEE come from the germline V gene (reference sequence). J lost 6 bases, V lost 3 bases, and 17 bases had no gene match. This CDR3 comprises 17 residues. CDR3: CASSSKIDAGGGDGYTF. The CDR3 region has the DNA TGTGCCAGCAGCTCAAAAATCGACGCGGGAGGGGGCGATGGCTACACCTTC.

The gene calls are TRBV5-1 and TRBJ2-1, with 11 nucleotides matching TRBD2. Germline lookup yields CDR1 SGHRS and CDR2 YFSETQ. The CDR3 length is 14 residues. With 3 bases clipped from V and 7 bases from J, the junction kept 3 bases outside the gene matches. CDR3 region: CASSSRLAGNEQFF. CDR3 in DNA: TGCGCCAGCAGCTCCCGACTAGCGGGGAATGAGCAGTTCTTC. The complete variable domain, with remaining parts taken from reference TRBV5-1 and TRBJ2-1, reads KAGVTQTPRYLIKTRGQQVTLSCSPISGHRSVSWYQQTPGQGLQFLFEYFSETQRNKGNFPGRFSGRQFSNSRSEMNVSTLELGDSALYLCASSSRLAGNEQFFGPGTRLTVL.

The J gene is TRBJ1-4, the V gene TRBV7-9; 8 bases align to TRBD1. CDR3 length: 14 residues. Trimming at V came to 5 bases and at J to 3 bases, leaving 2 bases not matched to a gene. The germline V gene has CDR1 SEHNR and CDR2 FQNEAQ (reference sequence). Here the CDR3 DNA reads TGTGCCAGCAGCCAGGACAGGGCTAATGAAAAACTGTTTTTT. Translation: CASSQDRANEKLFF.

The gene calls are TRBV11-3 and TRBJ2-7; D unresolved. CDR3 length: 12 amino acids. CDR1 is SGHNT and CDR2 is YENEEA in the germline V gene. Trimming pared 8 bases from V and 2 bases from J, leaving 10 bases between. The CDR3 DNA reads TGTGCCAGCGGGATTACCGCCTACGAGCAGTACGTC. Protein: CASGITAYEQYV.

The chain carries TRBV7-9 and TRBJ1-1; D gene ambiguous. This CDR3 is 12 amino acids long. Germline V lookup: CDR1 SEHNR, CDR2 FQNEAQ (reference sequence). V shed 2 bases and J shed 5 bases, with 6 bases lying between them. CDR3 nucleotides: TGTGCCAGCAGCTTATCGGGTACTGAAGCTTTCTTT. This codes for CASSLSGTEAFF.

The rearrangement uses TRBV11-3 and TRBJ2-3; 7 bases align to TRBD2. This CDR3 has 16 amino acids. The germline gives CDR1 SGHNT, CDR2 YENEEA. V was clipped by 5 bases and J by 0 bases; unmatched bases: 8. The CDR3, as DNA: TGTGCCAGCAGCCGCGGGAGCGGGGCCAGCACAGATACGCAGTATTTT. It yields the protein CASSRGSGASTDTQYF.

This clone has just one count. The chain carries TRBV29-1 and TRBJ1-2; TRBD1 aligns across 7 bases. CDR3 length: 16 amino acids. CDR1 is SQVTM, CDR2 ANQGSEA, per germline. V shed 4 bases, J shed 1 base, and the junction held 12 bases outside the gene matches. Written as DNA, the CDR3 is TGCAGCGTTGTAGGAGGGGACAGCTATATTAACTATGGCTACACCTTC. It codes for CSVVGGDSYINYGYTF.

CDR3 nucleotides: TGCGCCAGCAGCCAAGAAGAGGGGGGGTATAGTGAGCAGTTCTTC. Translated: CASSQEEGGYSEQFF. V gene TRBV4-3 combines with J gene TRBJ2-1; tentative D call: TRBD2 (7 bases). The V gene's germline CDR1 is LGHNA and CDR2 YSLEER. V was clipped by 0 bases and J by 9 bases, with 15 bases between them. This CDR3 spans 15 amino acids.

This chain joins TRBV4-3 and TRBJ1-1, with TRBD1 as a possible D gene (5 bases). The V end lost 3 bases, the J end lost 1 base, and 15 bases lay between the germline ends. The CDR3 spans 16 residues. From germline, CDR1 is LGHNA and CDR2 YSLEER. The CDR3 is CASSQDPFGGNTEAFF. For the CDR3, the DNA is TGCGCCAGCAGCCAGGACCCTTTCGGGGGGAACACTGAAGCTTTCTTT.

The chain recombines TRBV7-9 with TRBJ2-1, with D hard to call. V was trimmed by 2 bases and J by 3 bases, leaving 11 bases between them. Germline values: CDR1 SEHNR, CDR2 FQNEAQ (reference sequence). This CDR3 is built from 15 residues. The CDR3 region is CASSLLGLSYNEQFF. In DNA form, the CDR3 reads TGTGCCAGCAGCTTACTTGGGCTCAGCTACAATGAGCAGTTCTTC.

V and J are TRBV7-3 and TRBJ1-4, with D maybe TRBD1 (5 bases). Germline values: CDR1 SGHTA, CDR2 FQGTGA. V was cut by 0 bases and J by 10 bases, with 12 bases left in between. There are 14 residues in the CDR3. This chain's CDR3 is CASSLTAGVGKLFF. For the CDR3, the DNA is TGTGCCAGCAGCTTAACCGCGGGGGTTGGAAAACTGTTTTTT.

CDR3 amino acids: CASSLLSANEQFF. As DNA, the CDR3 is TGTGCCAGCAGCTTACTGAGCGCGAATGAGCAGTTCTTC. This rearrangement joins TRBV7-9 to TRBJ2-1; no reliable D call. The germline V gene encodes CDR1 SEHNR and CDR2 FQNEAQ (reference sequence). The V gene lost 2 bases and the J gene lost 7 bases, with 9 bases spanning the gap. The CDR3 loop spans 13 amino acids.

This chain uses TRBV6-6 with TRBJ2-7; D is undetermined. There are 15 residues in the CDR3. CDR1 is MNHNY, CDR2 SVGAGI, per germline (reference sequence). Between the trimmed V and J ends, which lost 2 bases and 3 bases, there was a span of 14 bases. For the CDR3, the DNA is TGTGCCAGCAGTTACGAGGCAGCGTGGATCTACGAGCAGTACGTC. Translation: CASSYEAAWIYEQYV.

This clone was seen a few times. The rearrangement uses TRBV27 and TRBJ1-2; D remains unclear. Per the germline V gene, CDR1 is MNHEY and CDR2 is SMNVEV (reference sequence). The V and J ends lost 5 bases and 0 bases respectively, with 16 bases between them. The CDR3 sequence is 16 residues long. The CDR3 nucleotides are TGTGCCAGCAGTGCCTCTAGTCTGGGGACTAACTATGGCTACACCTTC. Its translation: CASSASSLGTNYGYTF.

The chain combines TRBV15 with TRBJ2-5, with 8 bases matching TRBD2. The J segment lost 4 bases and the V segment lost 4 bases, leaving 2 bases of the junction unmatched. The germline gives CDR1 LNHNV, CDR2 YYDKDF (reference sequence). This CDR3 is 13 amino acids long. CDR3 in amino acids: CATSIAGGETQYF. The CDR3 DNA is TGTGCCACCAGCATTGCGGGGGGAGAGACCCAGTACTTC.

The rearrangement links TRBV7-9 to TRBJ1-3, with TRBD1 matching 7 bases. The CDR3 extends over 16 amino acids. In germline, CDR1 is SEHNR, CDR2 FQNEAQ (reference sequence). V shed 3 bases, J shed 0 bases, and the junction held 5 bases outside the gene matches. The CDR3 loop is CASSLAGQYSGNTIYF. The CDR3 nucleotides are TGTGCCAGCAGCTTGGCGGGACAGTACTCTGGAAACACCATATATTTT.

The chain recombines TRBV7-9 with TRBJ1-3, with D perhaps matching TRBD1 (5 bases). CDR3 length: 18 residues. With 1 base removed from V and 0 bases from J, the gap between germline ends came to 16 bases. Germline CDR1 reads SEHNR; CDR2 reads FQNEAQ (reference sequence). In DNA form, the CDR3 reads TGTGCCAGCAGCTTAGTGTGGGGCGGGTCTTACTCTGGAAACACCATATATTTT. Translating gives CASSLVWGGSYSGNTIYF.